The next 3 T cell receptor beta chains were all read from a single sample in a study of blood T cell repertoires in COVID-19. TCRdb's table, derived via immunoSEQ multiplex PCR, lists solely in-frame clones and lacks some. The sample gives 80,000 to 130,000 clones, approximately 88% of which show up once; under 7% is in the top ten. The sequenced material came from peripheral blood. All receptors come from a woman aged 55-69 years with acute or convalescent COVID-19.

V and J are TRBV7-6 and TRBJ1-1; D is unresolved. The germline gives CDR1 SGHVS, CDR2 FNYEAQ. The CDR3 covers 15 residues. V lost 6 bases and J lost 1, with 15 bases in between. The CDR3 protein is CASSFQPQANTEAFF. CDR3 coding DNA: TGTGCCAGCAGTTTCCAGCCGCAGGCGAACACTGAAGCTTTCTTT. Using reference TRBV7-6 and TRBJ1-1 for the parts outside the CDR3, the full variable domain is GAGVSQSPRYKVTKRGQDVALRCDPISGHVSLYWYRQALGQGPEFLTYFNYEAQQDKSGLPNDRFSAERPEGSISTLTIQRTEQRDSAMYRCASSFQPQANTEAFFGQGTRLTVV.

The rearrangement joins TRBV5-8 to TRBJ1-5; TRBD1 is a possible D gene (6 bases). Germline CDR1 is SGHTS and CDR2 is YDEGEE. Trimming removed 6 bases from V and 6 bases from J, with 16 bases in between. This CDR3 has 14 residues. Here the CDR3 reads CASIIQGFSQPQHF. Here the CDR3 DNA reads TGTGCCAGCATCATTCAGGGGTTCAGTCAGCCCCAGCATTTT.

The V gene is TRBV19, the J gene TRBJ1-4; 7 bases fit TRBD1. This CDR3 is built from 15 residues. The V and J ends lost 3 bases and 1 base, in that order; junction bases with no gene match: 2. Germline CDR1 is LNHDA and CDR2 is SQIVND (reference sequence). The CDR3 DNA follows: TGTGCCAGTAGTATGCGGACAGGAACTAATGAAAAACTGTTTTTT. Its protein product is CASSMRTGTNEKLFF.